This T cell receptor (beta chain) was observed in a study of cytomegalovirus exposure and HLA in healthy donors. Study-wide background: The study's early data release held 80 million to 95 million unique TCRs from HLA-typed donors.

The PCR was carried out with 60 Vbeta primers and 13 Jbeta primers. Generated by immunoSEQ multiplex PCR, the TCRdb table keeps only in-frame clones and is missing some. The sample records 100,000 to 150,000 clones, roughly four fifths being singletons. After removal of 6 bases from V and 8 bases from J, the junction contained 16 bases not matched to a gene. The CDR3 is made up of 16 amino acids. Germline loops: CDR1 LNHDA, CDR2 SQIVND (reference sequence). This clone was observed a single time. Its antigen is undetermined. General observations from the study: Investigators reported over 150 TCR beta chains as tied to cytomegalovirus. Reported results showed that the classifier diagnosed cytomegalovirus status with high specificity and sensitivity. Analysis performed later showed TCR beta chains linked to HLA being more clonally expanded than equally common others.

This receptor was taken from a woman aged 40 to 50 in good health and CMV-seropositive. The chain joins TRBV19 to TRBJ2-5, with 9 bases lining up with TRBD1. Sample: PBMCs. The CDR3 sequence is CASSPGTGFGLGTQYF. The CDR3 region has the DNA TGTGCCAGTAGCCCCGGGACAGGGTTTGGGTTGGGAACCCAGTACTTC. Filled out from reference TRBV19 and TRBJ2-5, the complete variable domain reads DGGITQSPKYLFRKEGQNVTLSCEQNLNHDAMYWYRQDPGQGLRLIYYSQIVNDFQKGDIAEGYSVSREKKESFPLTVTSAQKNPTAFYLCASSPGTGFGLGTQYFGPGTRLLVL.